One and the same sample provided the 12 T cell receptor beta chains below, sequenced in a study of T cells after yellow fever vaccination. MiXCR, run by TCRdb on the 5' RACE reads, gives a single entry per CDR3 protein. Found here are about 150,000 distinct CDR3 sequences, 5% to 8% of them singletons; the top ten hold approximately 0.64%. The source material was CD4+ T cells sorted from PBMCs, sampled 10 days after the yellow fever booster vaccination. These receptors all come from a man aged 25-45 years who received the YFV17D yellow fever vaccine.

This clonotype has only a few counts. The chain employs TRBV6-5 and TRBJ2-7; D is ambiguous. The V end lost 4 bases, the J end lost 3 bases, and 13 bases lay between the germline ends. The CDR3 contains 14 residues. In germline, CDR1 is MNHEY, CDR2 SVGAGI. CDR3 nucleotides: TGTGCCAGCAGTTTTGGTGGGGTCAACTACGAGCAGTACTTC. Its translation: CASSFGGVNYEQYF.

This clonotype was seen at least ten times. The V and J genes are TRBV6-2 or TRBV6-3 and TRBJ1-2; 9 bases align to TRBD1. Germline CDR1 and CDR2: MNHEY and SVGEGT. This CDR3 is 14 amino acids long. V was clipped by 5 bases and J by 2 bases; unmatched bases: 3. The CDR3 sequence is CASSHGQGNYGYTF. CDR3 DNA: TGTGCCAGCAGTCACGGACAGGGGAACTATGGCTACACCTTC.

A word on this clonotype: With a much larger clone just one base away, this may be a read error. J is TRBJ2-7 and V is TRBV6-1; 10 bases are shared with TRBD2. CDR3 size: 14 residues. Germline assignment: CDR1 MNHNS and CDR2 SASEGT. V was clipped by 4 bases and J by 9 bases; unmatched bases: 9. CDR3 residues: CASSAAGGRHVQYF. The CDR3 nucleotides read TGTGCCAGCAGTGCAGCGGGAGGGAGGCACGTGCAGTACTTC.

This clonotype was detected only a few times. V and J are TRBV20-1 and TRBJ2-7; tentative D call: TRBD2 (6 bases). The CDR3 runs to 13 residues. Germline V CDR1 and CDR2: DFQATT, SNEGSKA (reference sequence). The V end lost 4 bases, the J end lost 6 bases, and 16 bases lay between the germline ends. CDR3 nucleotide sequence: TGCAGTGCTAACCGGGAACCCGGGGGCGAGCAGTACTTC. Protein: CSANREPGGEQYF.

This clonotype was seen only a few times. The chain joins TRBV30 to TRBJ2-1, with D maybe TRBD2 (5 bases). Germline CDR1 and CDR2: GTSNPN and SVGIG (reference sequence). V lost 5 bases and J lost 5, with 13 bases in between. The CDR3 is made up of 13 amino acids. The CDR3 loop reads CAWRRLGHNEQFF. Here the CDR3 DNA reads TGTGCCTGGCGGAGGCTTGGTCACAATGAGCAGTTCTTC.

Many counts were recorded for this clonotype. This chain links TRBV4-3 with TRBJ2-7, with D unclear. Per the germline V gene, CDR1 is LGHNA and CDR2 is YSLEER. V was pared by 0 bases and J by 0 bases, with 6 bases between. The CDR3 loop spans 14 amino acids. In DNA, the CDR3 is TGCGCCAGCAGCCAAGATCAGCTCTCCTACGAGCAGTACTTC. The encoded protein is CASSQDQLSYEQYF.

For this clonotype: A single base separates this from a much larger clone, so it may be a read error. The gene calls are TRBV10-3 and TRBJ2-5, with D possibly being TRBD2 (5 bases). The CDR3 extends over 12 amino acids. The ends were cut back, 9 bases at V and 8 bases at J, with 16 bases in the middle. Germline values: CDR1 ENHRY, CDR2 SYGVKD. Written as DNA, the CDR3 is TGTGCCATATCCGCGGGCCCGGATACCCAGTACTTC. Its protein is CAISAGPDTQYF.

This clonotype was picked up many times. The chain recombines TRBV20-1 with TRBJ2-1, with TRBD2 identical over 12 bases. CDR1 is DFQATT, CDR2 SNEGSKA, per germline (reference sequence). The CDR3 contains 16 residues. Trimming removed 6 bases from V and 3 bases from J; junction bases left unmatched: 9. The CDR3 protein is CSAYVTSGSLYNEQFF. The CDR3 DNA reads TGCAGTGCCTACGTGACTAGCGGGAGTCTCTACAATGAGCAGTTCTTC.

Ten or more counts support this clonotype. The chain is built from TRBV20-1 and TRBJ2-2; no clear D gene. Germline V CDR1 and CDR2: DFQATT, SNEGSKA (reference sequence). The CDR3 has 15 residues. V shed 1 base and J shed 2 bases, with 11 bases lying between them. The CDR3 sequence is CSARGVGVNTGELFF. The CDR3 DNA follows: TGCAGTGCTAGAGGTGTTGGGGTTAACACCGGGGAGCTGTTTTTT.

The chain links TRBV28 to TRBJ1-5; D is possibly TRBD1 (6 bases). The germline CDR1 and CDR2 sequences are MDHEN and SYDVKM. V shed 6 bases and J shed 7 bases, with 16 bases lying between them. The CDR3 extends over 14 amino acids. The CDR3 is CASRVGTFSQPQHF. In DNA, the CDR3 is TGTGCCAGCAGAGTGGGGACATTCTCCCAGCCCCAGCATTTT. The variable domain in full, with the rest retrieved from reference TRBV28 and TRBJ1-5, is DVKVTQSSRYLVKRTGEKVFLECVQDMDHENMFWYRQDPGLGLRLIYFSYDVKMKEKGDIPEGYSVSREKKERFSLILESASTNQTSMYLCASRVGTFSQPQHFGDGTRLSIL.

This clonotype was found many times. V usage is TRBV24-1 and J usage is TRBJ2-5; 8 bases agree with TRBD2. There are 18 residues in the CDR3. The germline CDR1 and CDR2 sequences are KGHDR and SFDVKD. V shed 8 bases, J shed 5 bases, and the junction held 21 bases outside the gene matches. The CDR3 here is CATTLGLDSGTRVETQYF. CDR3 DNA: TGTGCCACCACTCTGGGCCTAGATAGCGGGACTAGGGTCGAGACCCAGTACTTC.

This clonotype appeared many times. The chain joins TRBV2 to TRBJ2-3; no reliable D call. Germline CDR1 is SNHLY and CDR2 is FYNNEI. The CDR3 spans 11 residues. The V and J ends lost 6 bases and 3 bases respectively, with 4 bases between them. The CDR3 coding sequence is TGTGCCAGCAGCCTTACAGATACGCAGTATTTT. Translated, it gives CASSLTDTQYF.